The 11 T cell receptor beta chains reported below all come from one sample, sequenced in a study of blood T cell repertoires in COVID-19. Method: immunoSEQ multiplex PCR; TCRdb's copy keeps in-frame clones and lacks some. The table lists about 74,000 clones, 75% to 85% of them singletons. The material sequenced was peripheral blood. These receptors were taken from a human donor in a cohort sampled during active COVID-19.

This chain connects TRBV7-2 to TRBJ2-5, with a weak D call TRBD2 (6 bases). V lost 5 bases, J lost 5 bases, and 18 bases lay in between. The CDR3 spans 15 residues. CDR1 and CDR2 (germline): SGHTA, FQGNSA. The CDR3 DNA reads as TGTGCCAGCAGCCCCCGGAGGGTGGGGACTGAGACCCAGTACTTC. Translating it yields CASSPRRVGTETQYF.

CDR3 residues: CASSYSTGEGGNTIYF. CDR3 DNA sequence: TGTGCCAGCAGTTACTCCACAGGGGAAGGTGGAAACACCATATATTTT. This rearrangement joins TRBV6-5 to TRBJ1-3; 7 positions match TRBD1. The germline gives CDR1 MNHEY, CDR2 SVGAGI. The CDR3 consists of 16 residues. The trim removed 0 bases at V and 3 bases at J, leaving 5 bases unmatched.

The rearrangement joins TRBV6-5 to TRBJ1-1, with 7 bases identical to TRBD1. The germline CDR1 and CDR2 sequences are MNHEY and SVGAGI. Trimming took 7 bases from V and 1 from J; bases not matched to a gene: 6. The CDR3 covers 14 residues. CDR3 nucleotide sequence: TGTGCCAGCACCAGGACAGGTTCGAACACTGAAGCTTTCTTT. This sequence encodes CASTRTGSNTEAFF.

The chain is built from TRBV28 and TRBJ2-3, with 11 bases that match TRBD2. The germline V gene encodes CDR1 MDHEN and CDR2 SYDVKM. This CDR3 spans 16 amino acids. With 10 bases clipped from V and 5 bases from J, the junction kept 14 bases outside the gene matches. The CDR3 loop reads CATDLSGREGGDTQYF. The CDR3, as DNA: TGTGCCACCGATCTTAGCGGGAGGGAGGGGGGAGATACGCAGTATTTT.

This rearrangement joins TRBV7-2 to TRBJ2-5, with TRBD1 as a possible D gene (5 bases). Trimming stripped 2 bases from V and 4 bases from J, with 8 bases between. The CDR3 length is 13 residues. Per the germline V gene, CDR1 is SGHTA and CDR2 is FQGNSA. CDR3 nucleotides: TGTGCCAGCAGCTTAAGACAGAGAGAGACCCAGTACTTC. Its translation: CASSLRQRETQYF.

As to this clone: The junction departs from germline at one end; a sequencing error may be responsible. This chain connects TRBV11-2 to TRBJ1-4; the D gene is possibly TRBD1 (5 bases). This CDR3 has 12 residues. From germline, CDR1 is SGHAT and CDR2 FQNNGV. The CDR3 sequence: CLSQGGREKLFF. The CDR3 DNA reads TGCCTATCCCAGGGCGGTCGAGAAAAACTGTTTTTT. The variable domain in full, with the rest retrieved from reference TRBV11-2 and TRBJ1-4, is EAGVAQSPRYKIIEKRQSVAFWCNPISGHATLYWYQQILGQGPKLLIQFQNNGVVDDSQLPKDRFSAERLKGVDSTLKIQPAKLEDSAVYLCLSQGGREKLFFGSGTQLSVL.

The sample holds one count of this clone. The chain joins TRBV6-4 to TRBJ1-6, with D unclear. From germline, CDR1 is MRHNA and CDR2 SNTAGT. This CDR3 has 13 residues. The V gene lost 0 bases and the J gene lost 11 bases, with 8 bases spanning the gap. CDR3 region: CASSDSRRAPLHF. The CDR3 DNA is TGTGCCAGCAGTGACTCCCGTAGAGCACCCCTCCACTTT.

This chain links TRBV5-1 with TRBJ2-1; D is possibly TRBD2 (5 bases). Germline CDR1 is SGHRS and CDR2 is YFSETQ. V was pared by 4 bases and J by 5 bases, with 16 bases between. There are 15 residues in the CDR3. CDR3 amino acids: CASSPRASNNNEQFF. DNA of the CDR3: TGCGCCAGCAGCCCCCGGGCTAGCAACAACAATGAGCAGTTCTTC. Complete variable domain (other parts from reference TRBV5-1 and TRBJ2-1): KAGVTQTPRYLIKTRGQQVTLSCSPISGHRSVSWYQQTPGQGLQFLFEYFSETQRNKGNFPGRFSGRQFSNSRSEMNVSTLELGDSALYLCASSPRASNNNEQFFGPGTRLTVL.

In its sample, this clone was seen a few times. V and J are TRBV4-2 and TRBJ2-7, with D possibly being TRBD2 (6 bases). The germline V gene encodes CDR1 LGHNA and CDR2 YNFKEQ. The CDR3 runs 16 residues. V was cut by 0 bases and J by 0 bases, with 12 bases left in between. For the CDR3, the DNA is TGTGCCAGCAGCCAAGATTTAGCTAGCGTCTCCTACGAGCAGTACTTC. It encodes CASSQDLASVSYEQYF.

This clone appeared a few times. The genes are TRBV18 and TRBJ2-3, with 7 positions matching TRBD1. Germline V gene sequence: CDR1 KGHSH, CDR2 LQKENI. This CDR3 has 16 amino acids. With 0 bases clipped from V and 0 bases from J, the junction kept 3 bases outside the gene matches. The CDR3 protein is CASSPPTGRSTDTQYF. In DNA form, the CDR3 reads TGTGCCAGCTCACCACCGACAGGGAGAAGCACAGATACGCAGTATTTT.

The genes are TRBV4-1 and TRBJ2-7, with D perhaps TRBD2 (6 bases). V dropped 0 bases and J dropped 0 bases, with 12 bases sitting between them. The CDR3 has 16 residues. Germline V lookup: CDR1 MGHRA, CDR2 YSYEKL. The DNA for the CDR3 is TGCGCCAGCAGCCAAGATCTAGCGTCTATCTCCTACGAGCAGTACTTC. It yields the protein CASSQDLASISYEQYF.